One sample yielded the 30 T cell receptor beta chains listed below, sequenced in a study of molecular identifiers for immune sequencing clone quantification. One entry per CDR3 protein results from TCRdb running MiXCR on the PCR reads. The sample includes approximately 670,000 distinct CDR3 sequences, 20% of them seen just once. The source material was naive CD8+ T cells from blood, with Jurkat cell RNA spiked in. Sample subset: FACS-sorted CD8+CD4-CCR7+CD45RA+ naive T cells. The receptors here all came from a human donor in good health. Some libraries in this study had Jurkat cell RNA spiked in.

On this clonotype: With a much larger clone just one base away, this may be a read error. The chain employs TRBV4-3 and TRBJ2-2, with TRBD2 matching over 8 bases. CDR1 and CDR2 (germline): LGHNA, YSLEER. This CDR3 comprises 15 residues. The chain's CDR3 is CARSLQGTSAGELFF. DNA of the CDR3: TGCGCCAGGAGCCTCCAGGGGACTAGTGCCGGGGAGCTGTTTTTT.

The sample holds many counts of this clonotype. The rearrangement uses TRBV12-3 or TRBV12-4 and TRBJ1-1; D gene unclear. The V end was cut by 6 bases, the J end by 4 bases, with 12 bases between. The CDR3 extends over 13 amino acids. The CDR3, as DNA: TGTGCCAGCAGGGACGGAAGGGTCACTGAAGCTTTCTTT. It translates to CASRDGRVTEAFF.

This clonotype was counted many times. V is TRBV7-2 and J is TRBJ2-5, with 12 bases lining up with TRBD1. Germline CDR1 reads SGHTA; CDR2 reads FQGNSA. This CDR3 region has 19 residues. The V gene end was trimmed by 1 base and the J gene end by 4 bases; junction bases not matched to a gene: 13. This chain's CDR3 is CASSLGGDRGRFDGETQYF. In nucleotides, the CDR3 is TGTGCCAGCAGCTTAGGAGGGGACAGGGGGCGTTTTGACGGAGAGACCCAGTACTTC.

This clonotype was detected a few times. The gene calls are TRBV23-1 and TRBJ2-1, with a possible D match to TRBD2 (5 bases). TRBV23-1 is classed as an ORF, of uncertain function. V lost 3 bases, J lost 0 bases, and 15 bases lay in between. The CDR3 totals 17 residues. CDR3 region: CASSHSTRVTSYNEQFF. In DNA, the CDR3 is TGCGCCAGCAGTCATTCTACGAGGGTTACCTCCTACAATGAGCAGTTCTTC.

This clonotype was seen repeatedly, ten times or more. The V and J genes are TRBV19 and TRBJ2-3, with TRBD1 matching 7 bases. The V gene end was trimmed by 3 bases and the J gene end by 4 bases; junction bases not matched to a gene: 4. The V gene's germline CDR1 is LNHDA and CDR2 SQIVND (reference sequence). The CDR3 is 14 amino acids. CDR3 in amino acids: CASSIQGTADTQYF. The CDR3 region has the DNA TGTGCCAGTAGTATCCAAGGGACAGCAGATACGCAGTATTTT.

On this clonotype: The junction does not match germline at one end; this may be a read error. The chain carries TRBV30 and TRBJ1-2; D uncertain. The length of the CDR3 is 11 residues. Germline V lookup: CDR1 GTSNPN, CDR2 SVGIG (reference sequence). In DNA form, the CDR3 reads TGTGCCTGGACCGTGACCTATGACTACACCTTC. Its protein product is CAWTVTYDYTF.

Of note for this clonotype: This may stem from a read error, because a much larger clone lies one nucleotide away. V is TRBV27 and J is TRBJ2-3, with TRBD1 matching 10 bases. CDR3 length equals 16 residues. Germline CDR1 is MNHEY and CDR2 is SMNVEV (reference sequence). The CDR3 coding sequence is TGTGCCAGCAGTTTTAGCTGGGACAGGGGAACAGATACGCGGTATTTT. Its translation is CASSFSWDRGTDTRYF.

Comment on this clonotype: It may be a read error: a sequence one base away is much more abundant. The chain carries TRBV4-1 and TRBJ1-1; TRBD1 matches 7 bases. V lost 0 bases and J lost 0; bases outside the gene matches: 10. The CDR3 runs to 18 residues. The V gene's germline CDR1 is MGHRA and CDR2 YSYEKL. CDR3 sequence: CASSQDRGDSIMNTEAFF. Here the CDR3 DNA reads TGCGCCAGCAGCCAAGATCGGGGGGACAGCATCATGAACACTGAAGCTTTCTTT.

As concerns this clonotype: Germline is not matched at one junction end, which may reflect a read error. V gene TRBV19 combines with J gene TRBJ2-3, with 9 positions matching TRBD1. In germline, CDR1 is LNHDA, CDR2 SQIVND (reference sequence). The CDR3 runs to 14 residues. The CDR3 DNA sequence: TGTGCCAGTAGTATTGATTATGGGGACAGGGTCCCTTTATTT. Its translation: CASSIDYGDRVPLF.

Regarding this clonotype: A read error may produce the germline difference seen at one junction end. This chain connects TRBV7-2 to TRBJ2-3, with a tentative D call TRBD2 (6 bases). The germline V gene has CDR1 SGHTA and CDR2 FQGNSA. This CDR3 region has 15 residues. The CDR3 reads CASTRGRASADTRYF. CDR3 nucleotides: TGTGCCAGCACCCGAGGTCGCGCTAGCGCAGATACGCGGTATTTT. Combining the CDR3 with reference TRBV7-2 and TRBJ2-3 gives the whole variable domain GAGVSQSPSNKVTEKGKDVELRCDPISGHTALYWYRQSLGQGLEFLIYFQGNSAPDKSGLPSDRFSAERTGGSVSTLTIQRTQQEDSAVYLCASTRGRASADTRYFGPGTRLTVL.

V gene TRBV2 combines with J gene TRBJ1-6; perhaps TRBD1 as D (5 bases). In germline, CDR1 is SNHLY, CDR2 FYNNEI. The CDR3 has 14 amino acids. V lost 2 bases and J lost 4, with 6 bases in between. The CDR3 protein is CASSEPGYNSPLHF. The DNA for the CDR3 is TGTGCCAGCAGTGAACCAGGGTATAATTCACCCCTCCACTTT.

A remark on this clonotype: A read error may be the cause here, since a much bigger clone is one base away. V usage is TRBV5-1 and J usage is TRBJ2-7; D not resolved. This CDR3 comprises 14 residues. Deletions cut 4 bases from V and 0 bases from J, with 11 bases between. Germline V gives CDR1 SGHRS, CDR2 YFSETQ. CDR3 sequence (DNA): TGCGCCAGCAGCCTCCGACACAACTCCTACGAGCAGTACTTC. As protein: CASSLRHNSYEQYF.

In regard to this clonotype: This could be a read error, since a much larger clone is one nucleotide away. V is TRBV7-6 and J is TRBJ1-4, with 9 positions matching TRBD1. Germline V CDR1 and CDR2: SGHVS, FNYEAQ. The CDR3 covers 17 residues. The CDR3 DNA follows: TGTGCCAGCAGCCCCTGGGACAGGGCTGCAACTAATGAAGAACTGTTTTTT. Translating it yields CASSPWDRAATNEELFF.

This clonotype was seen only a few times. The genes are TRBV28 and TRBJ2-2; unclear D gene. V was pared by 6 bases and J by 9 bases, with 8 bases between. Germline V gene lookup returns CDR1 MDHEN and CDR2 SYDVKM. CDR3 size: 11 residues. The CDR3 region is CASSPGWELFF. The CDR3 coding sequence is TGTGCCAGCAGCCCCGGGTGGGAGCTGTTTTTT.

The chain is built from TRBV6-5 and TRBJ2-7, with 14 bases that match TRBD2. Germline CDR1 reads MNHEY; CDR2 reads SVGAGI. With 0 bases clipped from V and 9 bases from J, the junction kept 4 bases outside the gene matches. The CDR3 runs to 15 residues. CDR3 residues: CASSYSTSGRGVQYF. CDR3 DNA sequence: TGTGCCAGCAGTTACTCGACTAGCGGGAGGGGCGTGCAGTACTTC.

As for this clonotype: Being one base from a much bigger clone, this may be a read error. The chain couples TRBV12-3 or TRBV12-4 to TRBJ2-3; weak D call: TRBD1 (6 bases). This CDR3 is built from 14 residues. The CDR3 DNA sequence: TGTGCCGGCAGTTGGTCACAGGGCTCAGATACGCAGTATTTT. Translated: CAGSWSQGSDTQYF.

The chain uses TRBV14 and TRBJ2-7, with TRBD2 matching 13 bases. Germline assignment: CDR1 SGHDN and CDR2 FVKESK. Trimming cost V 4 bases and J 6 bases; bases outside gene matches: 9. This CDR3 is built from 16 residues. The CDR3 bases are TGTGCCAGCAGCCCTCTCACTAGCGGGAGGGCCGGCGAGCAGTACTTC. Its protein is CASSPLTSGRAGEQYF.

In its sample, this clonotype was seen a few times. V gene TRBV3-1 combines with J gene TRBJ2-7, with 7 bases matching TRBD1. Germline-derived CDR1 and CDR2 are LGHDT and YNNKEL (reference sequence). The V and J ends lost 3 bases and 2 bases, in that order; junction bases with no gene match: 10. The CDR3 length is 16 residues. The CDR3 protein is CASSQELTGQTYEQYF. CDR3 coding DNA: TGTGCCAGCAGCCAGGAACTGACGGGACAGACCTACGAGCAGTACTTC.

A remark on this clonotype: A read error is possible here, since a much larger clone lies one base away. V gene TRBV6-1 combines with J gene TRBJ2-1; 7 bases map to TRBD2. Germline assignment: CDR1 MNHNS and CDR2 SASEGT. V shed 2 bases and J 8 bases; nucleotides not matched to a gene: 9. The CDR3 covers 15 residues. The CDR3 loop reads CASSERASGYDEQFF. The CDR3, as DNA: TGTGCCAGCAGTGAAAGAGCTAGCGGATACGATGAGCAGTTCTTC.

The chain employs TRBV2 and TRBJ2-2; D is undetermined. Deletions cut 7 bases from V and 7 bases from J, with 7 bases between. CDR3 size: 11 residues. Looked up from germline, CDR1 is SNHLY and CDR2 is FYNNEI. The CDR3 reads CASNRRGELFF. The CDR3 bases are TGTGCCAGCAATAGGCGCGGGGAGCTGTTTTTT.

This clonotype was counted once. Given a much more abundant clone one base away, this may be a read error. This sequence joins TRBV9 and TRBJ2-1; the match to TRBD2 covers 14 bases. The CDR3 totals 15 residues. J gave up 9 bases and V 0 bases, and 2 bases lay outside the gene matches. Germline V gene sequence: CDR1 SGDLS, CDR2 YYNGEE. CDR3 coding DNA: TGTGCCAGCAGCGTAGGGACTAGCGGGAGGAGTGAGCAGTTCTTC. Its translation: CASSVGTSGRSEQFF.

As to this clonotype: It may be a read error: a sequence one base away is much more abundant. J is TRBJ2-1 and V is TRBV30; D ambiguous. CDR3 size: 14 residues. The germline gives CDR1 GTSNPN, CDR2 SVGIG (reference sequence). Trimming cost V 1 base and J 8 bases, with 15 bases left between them. CDR3 sequence: CAWSGIPGLHEQFF. The CDR3 DNA follows: TGTGCCTGGAGTGGCATCCCGGGCCTACATGAGCAGTTCTTC.

This clonotype was detected many times. The chain combines TRBV7-2 with TRBJ2-5; a possible D gene is TRBD1 (6 bases). Germline V lookup: CDR1 SGHTA, CDR2 FQGNSA. This CDR3 comprises 15 residues. Trimming stripped 1 base from V and 3 bases from J, with 12 bases between. The CDR3 DNA is TGTGCCAGCAGCTTAGAGGGGGTGGCTGAAGAGACCCAGTACTTC. Protein product: CASSLEGVAEETQYF.

Notes on this clonotype: This may be a read error: a much more frequent sequence differs by one nucleotide. The genes are TRBV2 and TRBJ2-7; D possibly uses TRBD1 or TRBD2 (7 bases each). Germline-derived CDR1 and CDR2 are SNHLY and FYNNEI. V was trimmed by 6 bases and J by 4 bases, leaving 25 bases between them. The CDR3 extends over 17 amino acids. CDR3 protein: CASRPTAGTAGLYEQYF. DNA of the CDR3: TGTGCCAGCAGACCTACCGCCGGGACAGCGGGACTGTACGAGCAGTACTTC.

This clonotype was counted at least ten times. The gene calls are TRBV19 and TRBJ2-7; D perhaps matches TRBD1 (7 bases). Between the trimmed V and J ends, which lost 5 bases and 5 bases, there was a span of 19 bases. The CDR3 runs to 15 residues. Per germline, CDR1 LNHDA and CDR2 SQIVND (reference sequence). The CDR3 loop is CASSPSSAGGHEQYF. The CDR3 DNA reads TGTGCCAGTAGTCCCTCCTCGGCAGGGGGGCACGAGCAGTACTTC.

For this clonotype: A read error may explain this, as a much larger clone is one base away. The rearrangement joins TRBV6-2 or TRBV6-3 to TRBJ2-2; D call uncertain. Per germline, CDR1 MNHEY and CDR2 SVGEGT. This CDR3 is 17 amino acids long. V lost 2 bases, J lost 4 bases, and 17 bases lay in between. The CDR3 nucleotides read TGTGCCAGCAGTTACGTGGAGACATGGTGGTTCACCGGGGAGCTGTTTTTT. This gives the protein CASSYVETWWFTGELFF.

This clonotype was counted only a few times. The V and J genes are TRBV2 and TRBJ2-7; the D is unclear. Trimming took 1 base from V and 4 from J, leaving 11 bases between them. CDR1 and CDR2 (germline): SNHLY, FYNNEI. This CDR3 has 14 residues. The CDR3 loop is CASSEEAELYEQYF. The DNA of the CDR3 is TGTGCCAGCAGTGAAGAGGCCGAACTTTACGAGCAGTACTTC.

The rearrangement uses TRBV4-1 and TRBJ2-7; D is unclear. The CDR3 has 14 residues. Germline V gene sequence: CDR1 MGHRA, CDR2 YSYEKL. Trimming cost V 1 base and J 2 bases, with 9 bases left between them. The CDR3 DNA sequence: TGCGCCAGCAGCCAAGTAGCTGACACCTACGAGCAGTACTTC. It specifies CASSQVADTYEQYF.

V usage is TRBV4-3 and J usage is TRBJ2-7; 7 bases agree with TRBD2. Unmatched junction bases numbered 9, after V lost 4 bases and J lost 6 bases. Germline V gene lookup returns CDR1 LGHNA and CDR2 YSLEER. The CDR3 has 14 residues. This chain's CDR3 is CASSPSGMAVEQYF. CDR3 DNA sequence: TGCGCCAGCAGCCCAAGCGGGATGGCGGTCGAGCAGTACTTC.

At least ten counts were recorded for this clonotype. The chain employs TRBV19 and TRBJ1-1; possible D gene TRBD1, 6 bases. CDR3 size: 13 residues. The V end lost 4 bases, the J end lost 7 bases, and 13 bases lay between the germline ends. Germline V gives CDR1 LNHDA, CDR2 SQIVND (reference sequence). CDR3 residues: CASSKGGYGEAFF. The CDR3 DNA is TGTGCCAGTAGTAAAGGGGGTTACGGTGAAGCTTTCTTT.